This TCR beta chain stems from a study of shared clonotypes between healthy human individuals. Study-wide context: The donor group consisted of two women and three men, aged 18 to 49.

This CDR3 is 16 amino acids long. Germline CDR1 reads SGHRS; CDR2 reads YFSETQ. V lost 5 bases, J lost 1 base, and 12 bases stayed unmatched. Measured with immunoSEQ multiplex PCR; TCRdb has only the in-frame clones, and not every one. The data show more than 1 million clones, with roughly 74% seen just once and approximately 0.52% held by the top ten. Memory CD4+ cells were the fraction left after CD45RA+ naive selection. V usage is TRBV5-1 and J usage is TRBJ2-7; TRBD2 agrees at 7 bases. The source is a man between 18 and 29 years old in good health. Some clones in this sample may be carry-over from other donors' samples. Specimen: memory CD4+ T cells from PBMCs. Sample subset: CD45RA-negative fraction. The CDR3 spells CASSGGMAGDSYEQYF. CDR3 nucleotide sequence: TGCGCCAGCAGTGGAGGGATGGCGGGAGATTCCTACGAGCAGTACTTC.